The 22 T cell receptor beta chains listed next were all sequenced from one sample in a study of T cell changes during pregnancy in multiple sclerosis. Libraries were prepared by immunoSEQ multiplex PCR; TCRdb keeps only in-frame clonotypes and omits some of them. The table includes about 87,000 clones, about 93% detected once. The sequences come from peripheral blood, collected in the third trimester of pregnancy. The receptors were sampled from a female donor in good health, enrolled as a control in a pregnancy study.

A remark on this clone: This sample includes further DNA sequences coding for the same CDR3. The DNA of the CDR3 is TGCAGTGCCTCAGGCTCCTACGAGCAGTACTTC. Translated: CSASGSYEQYF. The J gene is TRBJ2-7, the V gene TRBV20-1; D remains unclear. The CDR3 has 11 amino acids. V lost 6 bases to trimming and J lost 0 bases, with 6 bases between them. The germline gives CDR1 DFQATT, CDR2 SNEGSKA (reference sequence).

V and J are TRBV15 and TRBJ2-5; a possible D gene is TRBD2 (5 bases). This CDR3 comprises 17 residues. Trimming cost V 0 bases and J 1 base, with 15 bases left between them. Germline CDR1 is LNHNV and CDR2 is YYDKDF (reference sequence). The CDR3 protein is CATSRDEVRVGQETQYF. The CDR3 nucleotides are TGTGCCACCAGCAGAGATGAGGTGAGGGTGGGCCAAGAGACCCAGTACTTC.

The chain is built from TRBV7-2 and TRBJ2-3, with a weak D call TRBD2 (5 bases). V was trimmed by 5 bases and J by 6 bases, leaving 12 bases between them. Germline V lookup: CDR1 SGHTA, CDR2 FQGNSA. The CDR3 is made up of 13 amino acids. CDR3 amino acids: CASSNRRRDTQYF. As DNA, the CDR3 is TGTGCCAGCAGCAACCGACGGAGGGATACGCAGTATTTT. The entire variable domain, with the rest obtained from reference TRBV7-2 and TRBJ2-3, is as follows: GAGVSQSPSNKVTEKGKDVELRCDPISGHTALYWYRQSLGQGLEFLIYFQGNSAPDKSGLPSDRFSAERTGGSVSTLTIQRTQQEDSAVYLCASSNRRRDTQYFGPGTRLTVL.

CDR3 sequence: CASSLRVAGQQTQYF. In DNA form, the CDR3 reads TGTGCCAGCAGCTTGCGGGTAGCGGGGCAACAGACCCAGTACTTC. The chain is built from TRBV5-6 and TRBJ2-5, with TRBD2 matching over 8 bases. The V gene end was trimmed by 1 base and the J gene end by 6 bases; junction bases not matched to a gene: 8. The germline V gene has CDR1 SGHDT and CDR2 YYEEEE. This CDR3 region has 15 residues.

The V and J genes are TRBV28 and TRBJ1-2, with a weak D call TRBD1 (5 bases). CDR3 size: 14 residues. The germline V and J ends were trimmed by 6 bases and 2 bases, with 13 bases remaining between them. Germline values: CDR1 MDHEN, CDR2 SYDVKM. The DNA for the CDR3 is TGTGCCAGCAGGTTAGACCGGACAAACTATGGCTACACCTTC. It codes for CASRLDRTNYGYTF.

The gene calls are TRBV2 and TRBJ2-7; the match to TRBD1 covers 7 bases. CDR3 size: 15 residues. V shed 3 bases and J 3 bases; nucleotides not matched to a gene: 8. Germline V gene sequence: CDR1 SNHLY, CDR2 FYNNEI. The DNA for the CDR3 is TGTGCCAGCAGTGATGAGACAGGGTCTAACTACGAGCAGTACTTC. Its protein product is CASSDETGSNYEQYF.

This clone has a single count. V usage is TRBV6-5 and J usage is TRBJ2-1; D is ambiguous. Trimming took 0 bases from V and 5 from J, leaving 5 bases between them. The CDR3 loop spans 13 amino acids. Germline CDR1 MNHEY, CDR2 SVGAGI. The CDR3 sequence is CASSYSPDNEQFF. CDR3 nucleotide sequence: TGTGCCAGCAGTTACTCGCCAGACAATGAGCAGTTCTTC.

CDR3 residues: CASRPQGTYEQYF. In DNA form, the CDR3 reads TGTGCCAGCAGACCCCAGGGGACCTACGAGCAGTACTTC. J is TRBJ2-7 and V is TRBV28, with D possibly being TRBD1 (6 bases). The V gene lost 6 bases and the J gene lost 2 bases, with 11 bases spanning the gap. This CDR3 is built from 13 residues. CDR1 and CDR2 from the germline V gene are MDHEN and SYDVKM.

The V call is TRBV7-8, the J call TRBJ1-2, with 7 bases fitting TRBD1. Germline V gives CDR1 SGHVS, CDR2 FQNEAQ. This CDR3 region has 13 residues. With 6 bases clipped from V and 6 bases from J, the junction kept 7 bases outside the gene matches. The CDR3 spells CASSSGQLHGYTF. CDR3 sequence (DNA): TGTGCCAGCAGTTCGGGACAGCTCCATGGCTACACCTTC.

The chain joins TRBV19 to TRBJ1-5, with TRBD1 matching 7 bases. CDR1 is LNHDA and CDR2 is SQIVND in the germline V gene (reference sequence). The trim removed 3 bases at V and 5 bases at J, leaving 10 bases unmatched. This CDR3 is 16 amino acids long. The CDR3, as DNA: TGTGCCAGTAGTATTGACAGGGCGAAGGGTTATCAGCCCCAGCATTTT. Translating it yields CASSIDRAKGYQPQHF.

This chain connects TRBV6-6 to TRBJ2-3; the D gene is possibly TRBD1 (7 bases). Germline V lookup: CDR1 MNHNY, CDR2 SVGAGI (reference sequence). The CDR3 is 16 residues long. The V and J ends lost 7 bases and 4 bases respectively, with 21 bases between them. CDR3 residues: CASTYWRVRGADTQYF. CDR3 bases: TGTGCCAGCACCTACTGGCGGGTCAGGGGGGCAGATACGCAGTATTTT.

The genes are TRBV5-1 and TRBJ2-5; weak D call: TRBD2 (6 bases). Germline assignment: CDR1 SGHRS and CDR2 YFSETQ. The CDR3 has 13 amino acids. V lost 1 base, J lost 3 bases, and 7 bases lay in between. The CDR3: CASSLPGEETQYF. In DNA, the CDR3 is TGCGCCAGCAGCTTGCCGGGGGAAGAGACCCAGTACTTC.

For this clone: At one end the junction does not follow the germline gene, possibly because of a read error. V gene TRBV7-7 combines with J gene TRBJ2-5, with 8 nucleotides matching TRBD2. This CDR3 has 14 residues. Germline assignment: CDR1 SSHAT and CDR2 FNYEAQ (reference sequence). CDR3 sequence (DNA): TGTGCTAGCAGCTCCGGGACTAGAGGAGAGACCCAGTACTTC. As protein: CASSSGTRGETQYF. Looking up the rest from reference TRBV7-7 and TRBJ2-5 gives the full variable domain: GAGVSQSPRYKVTKRGQDVTLRCDPISSHATLYWYQQALGQGPEFLTYFNYEAQPDKSGLPSDRFSAERPEGSISTLTIQRTEQRDSAMYRCASSSGTRGETQYFGPGTRLLVL.

The chain couples TRBV28 to TRBJ2-1; 14 positions agree with TRBD2. Germline CDR1 reads MDHEN; CDR2 reads SYDVKM. The CDR3 contains 15 residues. J gave up 9 bases and V 6 bases, and 7 bases lay outside the gene matches. CDR3 in amino acids: CASSPGLAGDSEQFF. CDR3 in DNA: TGTGCCAGCAGCCCGGGACTAGCGGGAGACAGTGAGCAGTTCTTC.

The rearrangement uses TRBV2 and TRBJ2-7; TRBD2 matches at 9 bases. The CDR3 is 15 amino acids. Germline assignment: CDR1 SNHLY and CDR2 FYNNEI. V trimming: 6 bases; J trimming: 4 bases; junction bases outside the gene matches: 10. Written as DNA, the CDR3 is TGTGCCAGCAGGTGGGGTAGCGGGAGTGGGTACGAGCAGTACTTC. Translating gives CASRWGSGSGYEQYF.

The rearrangement uses TRBV2 and TRBJ1-3, with TRBD1 matching 7 bases. The ends lost 4 bases at V and 0 bases at J; junction bases unmatched: 0. CDR1 is SNHLY and CDR2 is FYNNEI in the germline V gene. The CDR3 sequence is 14 residues long. The CDR3 sequence: CASSGQGSGNTIYF. DNA of the CDR3: TGTGCCAGCAGTGGACAGGGCTCTGGAAACACCATATATTTT.

The table lists this clone with a count of one. The J gene is TRBJ1-1, the V gene TRBV5-1, with 9 bases that match TRBD1. This CDR3 is built from 14 residues. Trimming removed 4 bases from V and 2 bases from J; junction bases left unmatched: 3. Germline assignment: CDR1 SGHRS and CDR2 YFSETQ. The CDR3 loop reads CASSGQGTNTEAFF. As DNA, the CDR3 is TGCGCCAGCAGCGGACAGGGGACTAACACTGAAGCTTTCTTT.

The V and J genes are TRBV27 and TRBJ2-7; D gene unclear. The CDR3 totals 12 residues. Between the trimmed V and J ends, which lost 4 bases and 3 bases, there was a span of 7 bases. The V gene's germline CDR1 is MNHEY and CDR2 SMNVEV (reference sequence). The CDR3 nucleotides read TGTGCCAGCAGTTCGGTTGGCTACGAGCAGTACTTC. This translates into CASSSVGYEQYF.

Turning to this clone: A junction boundary mismatches the germline segment, possibly from a read error. V and J are TRBV5-1 and TRBJ2-7, with D perhaps matching TRBD1 (6 bases). Germline CDR1 reads SGHRS; CDR2 reads YFSETQ. This CDR3 contains 14 residues. The CDR3 sequence is CASRKMGASNEQYF. The CDR3 region has the DNA TGCGCCAGCAGAAAGATGGGGGCCTCCAACGAGCAGTACTTC. The full variable domain, rest sourced from reference TRBV5-1 and TRBJ2-7, is KAGVTQTPRYLIKTRGQQVTLSCSPISGHRSVSWYQQTPGQGLQFLFEYFSETQRNKGNFPGRFSGRQFSNSRSEMNVSTLELGDSALYLCASRKMGASNEQYFGPGTRLTVT.

The chain uses TRBV28 and TRBJ2-6; D is unresolved. Germline loops: CDR1 MDHEN, CDR2 SYDVKM. Between the trimmed V and J ends, which lost 5 bases and 1 base, there was a span of 3 bases. This CDR3 spans 13 amino acids. CDR3 nucleotides: TGTGCCAGCAGTCAATCTGGGGCCAACGTCCTGACTTTC. Translating it yields CASSQSGANVLTF. Together with reference TRBV28 and TRBJ2-6, the CDR3 gives the full variable domain: DVKVTQSSRYLVKRTGEKVFLECVQDMDHENMFWYRQDPGLGLRLIYFSYDVKMKEKGDIPEGYSVSREKKERFSLILESASTNQTSMYLCASSQSGANVLTFGAGSRLTVL.

This chain joins TRBV7-8 and TRBJ1-5; TRBD1 aligns across 8 bases. The junction had 4 bases not matched to a gene; V was cut back by 5 bases and J by 4 bases. CDR1 SGHVS and CDR2 FQNEAQ come from the germline V gene. The CDR3 spans 14 residues. CDR3 protein: CASSRRQGNQPQHF. CDR3 nucleotides: TGTGCCAGCAGCCGTCGACAGGGGAATCAGCCCCAGCATTTT.

The genes are TRBV18 and TRBJ1-2, with D uncertain. The germline CDR1 and CDR2 sequences are KGHSH and LQKENI. V lost 0 bases and J 8 bases, leaving 10 bases between the germline ends. This CDR3 spans 13 amino acids. The CDR3: CASSPPNSGGYTF. The DNA of the CDR3 is TGTGCCAGCTCACCACCGAATTCGGGGGGCTACACCTTC. The full variable domain, with the rest looked up from reference TRBV18 and TRBJ1-2, is NAGVMQNPRHLVRRRGQEARLRCSPMKGHSHVYWYRQLPEEGLKFMVYLQKENIIDESGMPKERFSAEFPKEGPSILRIQQVVRGDSAAYFCASSPPNSGGYTFGSGTRLTVV.